The next 27 T cell receptor beta chains were all read from a single sample in a study of T cell responses to AZD1222 COVID-19 vaccine. Sequenced by immunoSEQ multiplex PCR; TCRdb stores in-frame clones only, minus some. The sample records roughly 150,000 clones, 88% being singletons. The sequences come from peripheral blood, collected after recovery from COVID-19. The receptor set was obtained from an adult who had recovered from COVID-19.

This clone has ten or more counts. The J gene is TRBJ2-7, the V gene TRBV21-1; TRBD2 is the table's D call, not checked against the DNA. TRBV21-1 is given as a pseudogene. CDR3 length equals 17 residues. In DNA form, the CDR3 reads TGTGCCAGCAGCAGACCTGGAGCGGGCTCTCCGGTGAGGGAGCAGTACTTC. It specifies CASSRPGAGSPVREQYF.

This chain connects TRBV18 to TRBJ1-2, with 10 bases identical to TRBD1. CDR3 length: 18 residues. J lost 3 bases, V lost 3 bases, and 13 bases had no gene match. Germline CDR1 and CDR2: KGHSH and LQKENI. The CDR3 spells CASSPNPGQGRLHYGYTF. As DNA, the CDR3 is TGTGCCAGCTCACCCAACCCGGGACAGGGGAGGTTGCACTATGGCTACACCTTC. Combining the CDR3 with reference TRBV18 and TRBJ1-2 gives the whole variable domain NAGVMQNPRHLVRRRGQEARLRCSPMKGHSHVYWYRQLPEEGLKFMVYLQKENIIDESGMPKERFSAEFPKEGPSILRIQQVVRGDSAAYFCASSPNPGQGRLHYGYTFGSGTRLTVV.

The CDR3 DNA follows: TGCAGCGTTGATATAGCGGGAGGGTCTGAGCAGTACTTC. Its protein is CSVDIAGGSEQYF. The J gene is TRBJ2-7, the V gene TRBV29-1; 11 bases map to TRBD2. The CDR3 sequence is 13 residues long. Germline V CDR1 and CDR2: SQVTM, ANQGSEA. The ends lost 3 bases at V and 7 bases at J; junction bases unmatched: 5.

The chain recombines TRBV7-9 with TRBJ1-5; D might be TRBD1 (6 bases). Deletions cut 5 bases from V and 2 bases from J, with 13 bases between. CDR3 length equals 15 residues. CDR1 is SEHNR and CDR2 is FQNEAQ in the germline V gene (reference sequence). The CDR3 nucleotides are TGTGCCAGCAGCAATCAGGGGTTGGGCAATCAGCCCCAGCATTTT. As protein: CASSNQGLGNQPQHF.

This chain joins TRBV3-1 (or the pseudogene TRBV3-2) and TRBJ2-1; D perhaps matches TRBD2 (6 bases). Germline CDR1 and CDR2: LGHDT and YNNKEL (reference sequence). The CDR3 runs to 15 residues. V was clipped by 1 base and J by 5 bases, with 12 bases between them. The CDR3 protein is CASSQGPTSNNEQFF. Here the CDR3 DNA reads TGTGCCAGCAGCCAAGGACCCACTAGCAACAATGAGCAGTTCTTC.

The chain recombines TRBV5-5 with TRBJ2-7; weak D call: TRBD1 (5 bases). The CDR3 contains 14 residues. Looked up from germline, CDR1 is SGHKS and CDR2 is YYEKEE (reference sequence). V was pared by 0 bases and J by 2 bases, with 9 bases between. This chain's CDR3 is CASSLAGIPYEQYF. The CDR3 region has the DNA TGTGCCAGCAGCTTGGCAGGGATCCCCTACGAGCAGTACTTC. Drawing the rest from reference TRBV5-5 and TRBJ2-7, the complete variable domain is DAGVTQSPTHLIKTRGQQVTLRCSPISGHKSVSWYQQVLGQGPQFIFQYYEKEERGRGNFPDRFSARQFPNYSSELNVNALLLGDSALYLCASSLAGIPYEQYFGPGTRLTVT.

The chain has TRBV5-1 and TRBJ1-5; D unclear. V shed 5 bases and J shed 0 bases, with 12 bases lying between them. Germline V gene data show CDR1 as SGHRS and CDR2 as YFSETQ. The CDR3 loop spans 15 amino acids. In nucleotides, the CDR3 is TGCGCCAGCAGGAGAGTGTCTAATAGCAATCAGCCCCAGCATTTT. It specifies CASRRVSNSNQPQHF.

J is TRBJ1-1 and V is TRBV12-3 or TRBV12-4; no clear D. Trimming cost V 2 bases and J 9 bases, with 10 bases left between them. This CDR3 comprises 12 residues. CDR3 in amino acids: CASSLLADKAFF. For the CDR3, the DNA is TGTGCCAGCAGTTTATTGGCAGATAAAGCTTTCTTT.

The chain couples TRBV7-2 to TRBJ1-4; the match to TRBD1 covers 11 bases. Trimming at V came to 3 bases and at J to 1 base, leaving 4 bases not matched to a gene. Germline V gives CDR1 SGHTA, CDR2 FQGNSA. The CDR3 covers 17 residues. CDR3 amino acids: CASSLRDRGGTNEKLFF. The CDR3 DNA sequence: TGTGCCAGCAGCTTGCGGGACAGGGGGGGAACTAATGAAAAACTGTTTTTT.

The chain recombines TRBV19 with TRBJ2-1; TRBD2 matches at 11 bases. The CDR3 consists of 15 residues. With 8 bases clipped from V and 8 bases from J, the junction kept 11 bases outside the gene matches. CDR1 is LNHDA and CDR2 is SQIVND in the germline V gene (reference sequence). CDR3 residues: CASRTSGSRSDEQFF. As DNA, the CDR3 is TGTGCCAGTCGGACTAGCGGGTCGCGGAGCGATGAGCAGTTCTTC.

The V and J genes are TRBV19 and TRBJ2-4, with D hard to call. Trimming took 5 bases from V and 1 from J, leaving 12 bases between them. Germline-derived CDR1 and CDR2 are LNHDA and SQIVND (reference sequence). The length of the CDR3 is 15 residues. CDR3 DNA: TGTGCCAGTAGTTACGGCAATTCGGCCAAAAACATTCAGTACTTC. Protein: CASSYGNSAKNIQYF.

The genes are TRBV7-3 and TRBJ2-4; 11 bases match TRBD2. The ends lost 2 bases at V and 6 bases at J; junction bases unmatched: 0. The CDR3 sequence is 14 residues long. Germline V CDR1 and CDR2: SGHTA, FQGTGA. CDR3: CASSLGTSGNIQYF. The CDR3 DNA reads as TGTGCCAGCAGCTTAGGGACTAGCGGAAACATTCAGTACTTC.

The chain employs TRBV5-4 and TRBJ2-7; weak D call: TRBD1 (6 bases). The CDR3 has 14 residues. Germline CDR1 reads SGHNT; CDR2 reads YYREEE (reference sequence). The ends were cut back, 2 bases at V and 6 bases at J, with 15 bases in the middle. CDR3 residues: CASSLQGEGSEQYF. The CDR3 DNA reads TGTGCCAGCAGCTTACAGGGAGAAGGGAGCGAGCAGTACTTC.

This rearrangement joins TRBV27 to TRBJ2-2; D uncertain. In germline, CDR1 is MNHEY, CDR2 SMNVEV (reference sequence). The V gene lost 5 bases and the J gene lost 7 bases, with 14 bases spanning the gap. There are 14 residues in the CDR3. The CDR3 coding sequence is TGTGCCAGCAGTCCTATCCTCCAGCACGGGGAGCTGTTTTTT. Protein sequence: CASSPILQHGELFF.

The chain has TRBV7-6 and TRBJ2-3; D is unclear. CDR1 and CDR2 (germline): SGHVS, FNYEAQ. This CDR3 has 16 amino acids. V dropped 4 bases and J dropped 4 bases, with 18 bases sitting between them. The CDR3, as DNA: TGTGCCAGCAGCTACCGGGCCTCCCCGATCCCAGATACGCAGTATTTT. It specifies CASSYRASPIPDTQYF.

The chain carries TRBV9 and TRBJ2-7; 12 bases are a match to TRBD1. Unmatched junction bases numbered 6, after V lost 0 bases and J lost 2 bases. This CDR3 spans 17 amino acids. Germline CDR1 SGDLS, CDR2 YYNGEE. CDR3 in DNA: TGTGCCAGCAGCGTAGGGGGACAGGGGGCTCAGACCTACGAGCAGTACTTC. This gives the protein CASSVGGQGAQTYEQYF.

The chain recombines TRBV3-1 (or the pseudogene TRBV3-2) with TRBJ2-1; 11 bases are a match to TRBD2. Germline CDR1 reads LGHDT; CDR2 reads YNNKEL (reference sequence). The CDR3 extends over 16 amino acids. V lost 3 bases to trimming and J lost 4 bases; unmatched junction nucleotides: 5. The CDR3 sequence: CASSQGLAEIYNEQFF. The CDR3 DNA reads as TGTGCCAGCAGCCAGGGACTAGCGGAGATTTACAATGAGCAGTTCTTC.

This rearrangement joins TRBV7-3 to TRBJ1-4; D gene unclear. V shed 0 bases and J shed 6 bases, with 5 bases lying between them. Per germline, CDR1 SGHTA and CDR2 FQGTGA. This CDR3 comprises 13 residues. In DNA, the CDR3 is TGTGCCAGCAGCTTAACAAGGGATGAAAAACTGTTTTTT. Amino acids: CASSLTRDEKLFF.

The V and J genes are TRBV12-3 or TRBV12-4 and TRBJ1-5, with no clear D. This CDR3 spans 12 amino acids. Trimming took off 8 bases at V and 0 bases at J, with 5 bases between the two ends. The CDR3: CASAVSNQPQHF. The CDR3, as DNA: TGTGCCAGCGCGGTTAGCAATCAGCCCCAGCATTTT.

The chain recombines TRBV29-1 with TRBJ2-1; TRBD1 might be the D (6 bases). The CDR3 runs 11 residues. Germline V gives CDR1 SQVTM, CDR2 ANQGSEA. The germline V and J ends were trimmed by 4 bases and 9 bases, with 10 bases remaining between them. The CDR3 protein is CSVGWTVEQFF. The CDR3 DNA reads TGCAGCGTTGGGTGGACAGTTGAGCAGTTCTTC.

The CDR3 loop is CASSQDSGGVDEQYF. The CDR3 DNA is TGCGCCAGCAGCCAAGACAGCGGGGGGGTCGACGAGCAGTACTTC. This sequence joins TRBV4-1 and TRBJ2-7; 10 bases fit TRBD2. The germline V gene has CDR1 MGHRA and CDR2 YSYEKL. J lost 5 bases, V lost 0 bases, and 4 bases had no gene match. The CDR3 length is 15 residues.

This chain connects TRBV2 to TRBJ1-5; the match to TRBD1 covers 9 bases. The CDR3 extends over 18 amino acids. Germline V CDR1 and CDR2: SNHLY, FYNNEI. The V segment lost 8 bases and the J segment 2 bases; nucleotides outside the gene matches: 16. Written as DNA, the CDR3 is TGTGCCAGCTATAGATGGGACAGGGAAAGACGTGGCAATCAGCCCCAGCATTTT. It is translated as CASYRWDRERRGNQPQHF.

This rearrangement joins TRBV9 to TRBJ1-2; 7 bases agree with TRBD1. Germline V gene sequence: CDR1 SGDLS, CDR2 YYNGEE. J was trimmed by 3 bases and V by 3 bases; bases with no gene match: 2. The CDR3 has 13 amino acids. Here the CDR3 reads CASSEGTDYGYTF. CDR3 bases: TGTGCCAGCAGCGAGGGGACAGACTATGGCTACACCTTC.

The CDR3 reads CASSLAGTGGLYYGYTF. CDR3 coding DNA: TGCGCCAGCAGCTTGGCCGGGACAGGGGGCTTATACTATGGCTACACCTTC. The chain couples TRBV5-1 to TRBJ1-2, with 12 nucleotides matching TRBD1. From germline, CDR1 is SGHRS and CDR2 YFSETQ. This CDR3 is 17 amino acids long. J was trimmed by 3 bases and V by 0 bases; bases with no gene match: 6.

The chain employs TRBV6-5 and TRBJ1-5; a weak D match, TRBD1 (6 bases). CDR3 length equals 15 residues. CDR1 and CDR2 from the germline V gene are MNHEY and SVGAGI. The germline V and J ends were trimmed by 6 bases and 0 bases, with 12 bases remaining between them. CDR3 DNA sequence: TGTGCCAGCAGACAGGGTGAATCTAGCAATCAGCCCCAGCATTTT. Encoded protein: CASRQGESSNQPQHF.

This clone was observed many times. The genes are TRBV9 and TRBJ2-7, with TRBD1 matching over 9 bases. After removal of 0 bases from V and 3 bases from J, the junction contained 4 bases not matched to a gene. Germline CDR1 and CDR2: SGDLS and YYNGEE. The CDR3 spans 15 residues. CDR3 region: CASSVDGTGNYEQYF. CDR3 DNA: TGTGCCAGCAGCGTAGACGGGACAGGGAACTACGAGCAGTACTTC.

The CDR3 protein is CASSPDRGRSDTQYF. Here the CDR3 DNA reads TGTGCCAGCAGCCCGGACAGGGGTCGTTCAGATACGCAGTATTTT. The V and J genes are TRBV5-4 and TRBJ2-3; 9 bases map to TRBD1. CDR1 SGHNT and CDR2 YYREEE come from the germline V gene (reference sequence). V lost 4 bases to trimming and J lost 4 bases; unmatched junction nucleotides: 7. The CDR3 extends over 15 amino acids.